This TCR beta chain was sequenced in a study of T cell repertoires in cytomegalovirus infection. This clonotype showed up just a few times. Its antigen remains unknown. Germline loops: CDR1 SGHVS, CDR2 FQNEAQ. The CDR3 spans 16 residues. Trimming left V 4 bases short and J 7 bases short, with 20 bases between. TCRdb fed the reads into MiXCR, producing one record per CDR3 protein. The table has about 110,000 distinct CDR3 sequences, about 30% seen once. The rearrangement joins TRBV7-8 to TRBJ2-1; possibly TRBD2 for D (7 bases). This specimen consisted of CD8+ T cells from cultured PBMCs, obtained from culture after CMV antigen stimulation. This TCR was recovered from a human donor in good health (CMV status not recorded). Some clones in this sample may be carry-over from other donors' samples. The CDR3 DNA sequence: TGTGCCAGCAGCTCCCTAGTGCGGGGGCGCACGAATGAGCAGTTCTTC. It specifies CASSSLVRGRTNEQFF.